The clone carrying this T cell receptor (beta chain) has more than one count but fewer than ten. What it binds is not known. The assay that was used to sequence DNA from cultured CD4+ T cells was the Oncomine TCR Beta short-read assay. TCRdb ran MiXCR on the PCR reads and lists one entry per CDR3 protein. The sample lists fewer than 20,000 distinct CDR3 sequences, 55% to 60% occurring once. The germline gives CDR1 SGHNT, CDR2 YYREEE (reference sequence). Trimming cost V 4 bases and J 13 bases; bases outside gene matches: 18. This CDR3 is built from 16 residues. This sample's treatment: roughly 10-day PBMC culture with coronavirus spike peptide pools or control peptides (ViraFEST assay). This record belongs to a study of vaccination and CD4 T cells after COVID-19.

The sample was CD4+ T cells from blood, cultured in vitro. The receptor comes from a human donor who had recovered from COVID-19. J is TRBJ2-2 and V is TRBV5-4; TRBD1 agrees at 8 bases. The CDR3 protein is CASSILSGQGEWRLFF. CDR3 bases: TGTGCCAGCAGCATTCTATCCGGACAGGGAGAATGGCGGCTGTTTTTT.